What follows are 13 T cell receptor beta chains derived from one specimen sequenced in a study of T-cell memory formation after mild COVID-19. TCRdb called the 5' RACE reads again in MiXCR, with one record for every CDR3 protein. The table records about 320,000 distinct CDR3 sequences, 14% of them present only once. Sequencing was performed on PBMCs or a T cell subset sorted from them (not recorded which). Receptor source: a man younger than 30 who had mild COVID-19 (a few samples of this study predate the infection). Cell type and time point are not known.

The chain employs TRBV5-1 and TRBJ2-3; D possibly corresponds to TRBD1 (6 bases). The V and J ends lost 5 bases and 0 bases respectively, with 16 bases between them. The CDR3 is 16 residues long. Per germline, CDR1 SGHRS and CDR2 YFSETQ. In nucleotides, the CDR3 is TGCGCCAGCAGTACGGGACAACTACGTAGCACAGATACGCAGTATTTT. This gives the protein CASSTGQLRSTDTQYF.

A few counts support this clonotype. The genes are TRBV2 and TRBJ2-5, with TRBD1 as a possible D gene (6 bases). There are 14 residues in the CDR3. Germline-derived CDR1 and CDR2 are SNHLY and FYNNEI. V dropped 11 bases and J dropped 4 bases, with 20 bases sitting between them. The CDR3 spells CAAAGTQKGETQYF. The CDR3 DNA is TGTGCCGCGGCCGGGACACAGAAGGGAGAGACCCAGTACTTC.

This rearrangement joins TRBV30 to TRBJ2-2; possibly TRBD2 for D (6 bases). The germline V gene encodes CDR1 GTSNPN and CDR2 SVGIG (reference sequence). Trimming removed 1 base from V and 4 bases from J, with 16 bases in between. This CDR3 is 16 amino acids long. In DNA form, the CDR3 reads TGTGCCTGGAGTGCCTACCCTATGGGGGGCACCGGGGAGCTGTTTTTT. Translating gives CAWSAYPMGGTGELFF.

This clonotype was seen repeatedly, ten times or more. The chain couples TRBV5-1 to TRBJ2-1; maybe TRBD2 (6 bases). The V end was cut by 0 bases, the J end by 0 bases, with 10 bases between. CDR1 is SGHRS, CDR2 YFSETQ, per germline. The CDR3 loop spans 16 amino acids. This chain's CDR3 is CASSLAGGLSYNEQFF. The CDR3 nucleotides read TGCGCCAGCAGCTTGGCCGGGGGTCTCTCCTACAATGAGCAGTTCTTC.

The chain combines TRBV5-1 with TRBJ2-7; the D gene could be TRBD1 or TRBD2 (6 bases each). Germline V gives CDR1 SGHRS, CDR2 YFSETQ. V was trimmed by 3 bases and J by 0 bases, leaving 13 bases between them. The CDR3 contains 15 residues. The chain's CDR3 is CASSYLGGNSYEQYF. CDR3 DNA: TGCGCCAGCAGCTACCTAGGGGGGAACTCCTACGAGCAGTACTTC.

The chain recombines TRBV7-3 with TRBJ2-6, with TRBD1 matching over 8 bases. CDR1 and CDR2 from the germline V gene are SGHTA and FQGTGA. The CDR3 covers 17 residues. V lost 3 bases to trimming and J lost 3 bases; unmatched junction nucleotides: 7. In DNA form, the CDR3 reads TGTGCCAGCAGCTTTGGGCAGGGGGCAGGTGGGGCCAACGTCCTGACTTTC. It translates to CASSFGQGAGGANVLTF.

The gene calls are TRBV6-6 and TRBJ2-2; TRBD1 matches at 8 bases. Losses at the gene ends were 6 bases for V and 6 bases for J; bases not matched to a gene: 9. The V gene's germline CDR1 is MNHNY and CDR2 SVGAGI (reference sequence). This CDR3 is 15 amino acids long. CDR3 in DNA: TGTGCCAGCAGAGGACAGGGAAAGAGCGCCGGGGAGCTGTTTTTT. Its translation: CASRGQGKSAGELFF.

The sample holds a few counts of this clonotype. This rearrangement joins TRBV6-6 to TRBJ1-1, with TRBD1 as a possible D gene (6 bases). There are 14 residues in the CDR3. V was shortened by 10 bases and J by 1 base, with 16 bases between the two germline ends. Germline CDR1 is MNHNY and CDR2 is SVGAGI (reference sequence). The chain's CDR3 is CATKSIQGNTEAFF. The DNA of the CDR3 is TGTGCCACAAAGAGCATACAGGGGAACACTGAAGCTTTCTTT.

V usage is TRBV12-3 or TRBV12-4 and J usage is TRBJ1-2, with D maybe TRBD1 (5 bases). This CDR3 comprises 13 residues. The V end was cut by 3 bases, the J end by 3 bases, with 8 bases between. The CDR3 loop is CASSFQGHYGYTF. The CDR3 region has the DNA TGTGCCAGCAGTTTCCAGGGCCACTATGGCTACACCTTC.

This clonotype has ten or more counts. The gene calls are TRBV20-1 and TRBJ1-2; D unresolved. V lost 5 bases to trimming and J lost 5 bases, with 15 bases between them. There are 13 residues in the CDR3. Looked up from germline, CDR1 is DFQATT and CDR2 is SNEGSKA (reference sequence). CDR3 bases: TGCAGTGCTGGGAGACTAAGGCCTTATGGCTACACCTTC. Translating it yields CSAGRLRPYGYTF.

This clonotype showed up just a few times. The chain uses TRBV7-9 and TRBJ1-2; D not resolved. Germline CDR1 is SEHNR and CDR2 is FQNEAQ (reference sequence). V was shortened by 5 bases and J by 5 bases, with 12 bases between the two germline ends. This CDR3 has 13 amino acids. CDR3 amino acids: CASSEVFPYGYTF. The CDR3 DNA is TGTGCCAGCAGCGAGGTTTTCCCTTATGGCTACACCTTC.

This chain uses TRBV18 with TRBJ1-1; perhaps TRBD1 as D (5 bases). Trimming stripped 6 bases from V and 2 bases from J, with 10 bases between. CDR1 KGHSH and CDR2 LQKENI come from the germline V gene. CDR3 length: 13 residues. The CDR3 nucleotides are TGTGCCAGCTCCCTGACAGACAACACTGAAGCTTTCTTT. Translated, it gives CASSLTDNTEAFF.

The rearrangement joins TRBV4-3 to TRBJ1-2, with 7 bases aligning to TRBD1. The CDR3 covers 20 residues. V shed 1 base and J 4 bases; nucleotides not matched to a gene: 21. The germline CDR1 and CDR2 sequences are LGHNA and YSLEER. The CDR3 DNA is TGCGCCAGCAGCCAAGCTGGGAAGGGGGCACAGAGACTGCTCGCCTATGGCTACACCTTC. Encoded protein: CASSQAGKGAQRLLAYGYTF.